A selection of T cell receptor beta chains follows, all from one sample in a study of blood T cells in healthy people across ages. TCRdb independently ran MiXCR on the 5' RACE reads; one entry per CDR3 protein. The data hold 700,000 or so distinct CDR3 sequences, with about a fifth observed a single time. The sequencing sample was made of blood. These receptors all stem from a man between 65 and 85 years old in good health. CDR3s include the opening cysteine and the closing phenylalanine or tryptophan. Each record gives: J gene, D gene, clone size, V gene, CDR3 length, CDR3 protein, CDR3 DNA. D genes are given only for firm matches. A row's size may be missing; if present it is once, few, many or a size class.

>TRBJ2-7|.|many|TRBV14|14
CASSQLSEPYEQYF
TGTGCCAGCAGCCAACTGAGTGAACCCTACGAGCAGTACTTC
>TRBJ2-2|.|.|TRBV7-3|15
CASSFQGGGTGELFF
TGTGCCAGCAGCTTCCAGGGGGGAGGCACCGGGGAGCTGTTTTTT
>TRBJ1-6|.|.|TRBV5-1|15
CASSLADWVNSPLHF
TGCGCCAGCAGCTTGGCCGATTGGGTGAATTCACCCCTCCACTTT
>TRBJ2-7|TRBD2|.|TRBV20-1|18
CSATLARTPTGGPYEQYF
TGCAGTGCTACTTTGGCAAGGACCCCTACGGGGGGGCCTTACGAGCAGTACTTC
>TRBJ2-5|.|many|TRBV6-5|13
CASSLTTEETQYF
TGTGCCAGCAGCCTTACCACGGAGGAGACCCAGTACTTC
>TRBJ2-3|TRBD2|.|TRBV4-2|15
CASSRGLAGDVWQYF
TGTGCCAGCAGCCGAGGACTAGCGGGGGACGTGTGGCAGTATTTT
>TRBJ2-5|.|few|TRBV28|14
CASSSGGQRGTQYF
TGTGCCAGCAGTTCCGGGGGACAGCGTGGAACCCAGTACTTC
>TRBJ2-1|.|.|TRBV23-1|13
CASSRLRYNEQFF
TGCGCCAGCAGTCGGCTGCGTTACAATGAGCAGTTCTTC
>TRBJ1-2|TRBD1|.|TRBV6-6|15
CASTPGTGNGRGYTF
TGTGCCAGCACACCCGGGACAGGGAATGGGAGAGGCTACACCTTC
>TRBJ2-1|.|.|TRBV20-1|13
CSASQAGVNEQLF
TGCAGTGCTAGCCAGGCAGGGGTCAATGAGCAGCTCTTC
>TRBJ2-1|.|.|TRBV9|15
CASTRGGGTYIEQFF
TGTGCCAGCACCCGAGGAGGGGGAACCTACATTGAGCAGTTCTTC
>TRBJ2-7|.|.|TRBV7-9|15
CASSLRRVSMGEQYF
TGTGCCAGCAGCTTAAGGCGTGTCAGTATGGGCGAGCAGTACTTC
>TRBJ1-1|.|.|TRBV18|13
CASSPRTELGAFF
TGTGCCAGCTCCCCCAGGACAGAACTCGGGGCTTTCTTT
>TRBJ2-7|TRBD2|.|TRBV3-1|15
CASSQGMGGPYEQYF
TGTGCCAGCAGCCAAGGCATGGGAGGGCCTTACGAGCAGTACTTC